These 22 T cell receptor beta chains share one sample of origin, sequenced in a study of CXCR3-negative and CXCR3-positive naive CD8 T cells. These receptors are not linked to any known antigen. Study-wide findings and caveats: Naive cells with CXCR3 showed TRB CDR3s that were more hydrophobic than those in CXCR3-negative naive cells.

The libraries of TRB cDNA were constructed through 5' RACE using UMI labels. TCRdb re-analyzed the 5' RACE reads; it lists each CDR3 protein once, without DNA. This sample lists more than 100,000 distinct CDR3 sequences; its ten largest clones have around 0.37%. The sample consisted of naive CXCR3+ CD8+ T cells from blood. Subset described: CD45RO-CCR7+CD27+CD95- naive CD8+ T cells expressing CXCR3 (TNR3+). These receptors were collected from a human donor in good health. Some clones in this sample may be carry-over from other donors' samples.

The rearrangement uses TRBV14 and TRBJ2-7. The CDR3 contains 17 residues. Germline V gene lookup returns CDR1 SGHDN and CDR2 FVKESK. CDR3 sequence: CASSQVGFDGNPYEQYF.

The chain carries TRBV4-3 and TRBJ2-1. The CDR3 is made up of 14 amino acids. The germline CDR1 and CDR2 sequences are LGHNA and YSLEER. The CDR3 spells CASSQDRTYNEQFF.

The J gene is TRBJ2-2, the V gene TRBV12-3 or TRBV12-4; TCRdb indicates TRBD1, and absent DNA this call remains unverified. This CDR3 comprises 16 residues. CDR3 region: CASSGGQGARIGELFF.

This rearrangement joins TRBV7-9 to TRBJ1-3. Germline CDR1 is SEHNR and CDR2 is FQNEAQ (reference sequence). CDR3 size: 15 residues. This CDR3 reads CASSLGDATGNTIYF.

The chain recombines TRBV27 with TRBJ2-7; with no DNA, the TCRdb D assignment of TRBD2 cannot be verified. This CDR3 is built from 13 residues. CDR1 is MNHEY, CDR2 SMNVEV, per germline (reference sequence). CDR3 sequence reads: CASSPASPFEQYF.

J is TRBJ2-1 and V is TRBV7-6; with no DNA, the TCRdb D assignment of TRBD2 cannot be verified. The germline V gene has CDR1 SGHVS and CDR2 FNYEAQ. CDR3 length: 15 amino acids. This CDR3 is CASSLGGRAGVEQFF. The full variable domain, in which reference TRBV7-6 and TRBJ2-1 provide the parts outside the CDR3, is GAGVSQSPRYKVTKRGQDVALRCDPISGHVSLYWYRQALGQGPEFLTYFNYEAQQDKSGLPNDRFSAERPEGSISTLTIQRTEQRDSAMYRCASSLGGRAGVEQFFGPGTRLTVL.

J is TRBJ2-1 and V is TRBV6-5. The CDR3 covers 13 residues. Germline V gives CDR1 MNHEY, CDR2 SVGAGI. This chain's CDR3 is CASRSFSPNEQFF.

The CDR3 loop reads CASSLQGFSNQPQHF. This chain links TRBV6-2 or TRBV6-3 with TRBJ1-5. Germline V gives CDR1 MNHEY, CDR2 SVGEGT. The CDR3 has 15 amino acids.

The chain has TRBV6-2 or TRBV6-3 and TRBJ2-2. Germline V gene sequence: CDR1 MNHEY, CDR2 SVGEGT. The CDR3 contains 13 residues. CDR3 residues: CASSYPDTGELFF.

The chain couples TRBV28 to TRBJ2-7; TCRdb's assignment of TRBD2 cannot be checked, as there is no DNA. From germline, CDR1 is MDHEN and CDR2 SYDVKM. This CDR3 is built from 14 residues. The CDR3 sequence is CASSFTEGSYEQYF.

The chain employs TRBV20-1 and TRBJ2-3; the TRBD2 assignment by TCRdb is unverifiable without DNA. This CDR3 comprises 15 residues. CDR1 is DFQATT, CDR2 SNEGSKA, per germline (reference sequence). The CDR3: CSANRVAGSTDTQYF.

CDR3 protein: CASRRQGDQETQYF. The chain uses TRBV27 and TRBJ2-5; the D call of TRBD1 rests on TCRdb alone, since no DNA is present to check it. The CDR3 is made up of 14 amino acids. Germline CDR1 and CDR2: MNHEY and SMNVEV (reference sequence).

The V gene is TRBV5-1, the J gene TRBJ2-3; checking the TCRdb D call of TRBD2 is not possible without DNA. The CDR3 loop spans 16 amino acids. Per germline, CDR1 SGHRS and CDR2 YFSETQ. CDR3 sequence: CASSLASGILTDTQYF.

The chain has TRBV10-1 and TRBJ2-7; the TRBD1 assignment by TCRdb is unverifiable without DNA. Germline loops: CDR1 WNHNN, CDR2 SYGVQD (reference sequence). The CDR3 has 16 amino acids. The CDR3 region is CASRDGQGARLFRQYF.

The J gene is TRBJ2-3, the V gene TRBV27; checking the TCRdb D call of TRBD2 is not possible without DNA. The CDR3 is made up of 16 amino acids. The germline gives CDR1 MNHEY, CDR2 SMNVEV (reference sequence). The CDR3 loop is CASSYGLAGGPDTQYF.

The chain links TRBV28 to TRBJ2-7. Germline CDR1 is MDHEN and CDR2 is SYDVKM. The CDR3 covers 15 residues. The CDR3 region is CASSIGLAISYEQYF.

The CDR3 protein is CASSLGPSINEQFF. J is TRBJ2-1 and V is TRBV7-7. The CDR3 totals 14 residues. Germline V lookup: CDR1 SSHAT, CDR2 FNYEAQ (reference sequence). Based on the CDR3 plus reference TRBV7-7 and TRBJ2-1, the full variable domain is GAGVSQSPRYKVTKRGQDVTLRCDPISSHATLYWYQQALGQGPEFLTYFNYEAQPDKSGLPSDRFSAERPEGSISTLTIQRTEQRDSAMYRCASSLGPSINEQFFGPGTRLTVL.

V and J are TRBV28 and TRBJ2-7; TCRdb's assignment of TRBD1 cannot be checked, as there is no DNA. The CDR3 is 15 amino acids. Germline V gene data show CDR1 as MDHEN and CDR2 as SYDVKM. CDR3 loop: CASSPGVGTSYEQYF. Using reference TRBV28 and TRBJ2-7 for the parts outside the CDR3, the full variable domain is DVKVTQSSRYLVKRTGEKVFLECVQDMDHENMFWYRQDPGLGLRLIYFSYDVKMKEKGDIPEGYSVSREKKERFSLILESASTNQTSMYLCASSPGVGTSYEQYFGPGTRLTVT.

The rearrangement joins TRBV12-3 or TRBV12-4 to TRBJ1-2; TCRdb names TRBD1, which stays unverified in the absence of DNA. The CDR3 runs to 13 residues. This chain's CDR3 is CASSFSGGIGYTF.

The V call is TRBV5-6, the J call TRBJ2-7; checking the TCRdb D call of TRBD1 is not possible without DNA. Germline V CDR1 and CDR2: SGHDT, YYEEEE. This CDR3 comprises 15 residues. CDR3 amino acids: CASSLSTGSWGEQYF.

The CDR3 sequence is CASSFGGNIEQFF. The rearrangement links TRBV11-2 to TRBJ2-1; TCRdb proposes TRBD1, but this gene call is untestable without DNA. The V gene's germline CDR1 is SGHAT and CDR2 FQNNGV. CDR3 length equals 13 residues.

The chain combines TRBV15 with TRBJ1-3. The CDR3 runs to 15 residues. Germline CDR1 reads LNHNV; CDR2 reads YYDKDF (reference sequence). CDR3 region: CATSRDRGFGNTIYF.